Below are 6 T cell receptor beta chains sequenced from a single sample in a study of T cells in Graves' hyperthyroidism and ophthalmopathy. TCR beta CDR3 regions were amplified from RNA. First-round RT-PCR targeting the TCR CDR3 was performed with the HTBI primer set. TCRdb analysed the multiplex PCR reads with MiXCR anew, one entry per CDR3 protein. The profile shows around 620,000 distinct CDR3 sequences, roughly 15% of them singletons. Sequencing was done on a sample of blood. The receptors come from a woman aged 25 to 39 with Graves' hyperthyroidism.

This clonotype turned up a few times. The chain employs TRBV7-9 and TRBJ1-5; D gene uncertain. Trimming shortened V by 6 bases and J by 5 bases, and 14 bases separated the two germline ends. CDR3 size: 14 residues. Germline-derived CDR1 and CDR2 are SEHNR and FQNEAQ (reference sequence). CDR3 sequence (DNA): TGTGCCAGCAGTACGGACGGGCCCCATCAGCCCCAGCATTTT. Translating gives CASSTDGPHQPQHF.

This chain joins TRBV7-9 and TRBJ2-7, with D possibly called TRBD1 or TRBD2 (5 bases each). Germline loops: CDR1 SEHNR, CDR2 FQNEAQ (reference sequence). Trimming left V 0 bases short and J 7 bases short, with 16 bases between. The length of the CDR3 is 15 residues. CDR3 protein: CASSLAGAGLVEQYF. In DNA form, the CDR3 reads TGTGCCAGCAGCTTAGCCGGGGCCGGGCTTGTAGAGCAGTACTTC.

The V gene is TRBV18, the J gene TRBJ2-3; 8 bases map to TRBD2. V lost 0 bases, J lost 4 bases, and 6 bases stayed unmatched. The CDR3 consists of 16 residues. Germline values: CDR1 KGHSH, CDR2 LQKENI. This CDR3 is CASSPPAGGPPDTQYF. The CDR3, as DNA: TGTGCCAGCTCACCACCTGCGGGGGGTCCCCCAGATACGCAGTATTTT.

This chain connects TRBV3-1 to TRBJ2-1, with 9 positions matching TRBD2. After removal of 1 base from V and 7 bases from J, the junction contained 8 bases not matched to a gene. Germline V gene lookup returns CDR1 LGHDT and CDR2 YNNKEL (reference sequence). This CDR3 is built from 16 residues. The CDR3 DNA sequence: TGTGCCAGCAGCCAAGGATATAGCGGGAGTGGAAATGAGCAGTTCTTC. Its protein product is CASSQGYSGSGNEQFF.

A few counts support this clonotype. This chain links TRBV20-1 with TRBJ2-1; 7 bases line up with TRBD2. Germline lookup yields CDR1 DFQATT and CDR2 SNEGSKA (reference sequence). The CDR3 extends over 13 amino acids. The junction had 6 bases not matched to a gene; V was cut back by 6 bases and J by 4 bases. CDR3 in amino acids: CSAWGGGYNEQFF. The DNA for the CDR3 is TGCAGTGCCTGGGGGGGGGGTTACAATGAGCAGTTCTTC.

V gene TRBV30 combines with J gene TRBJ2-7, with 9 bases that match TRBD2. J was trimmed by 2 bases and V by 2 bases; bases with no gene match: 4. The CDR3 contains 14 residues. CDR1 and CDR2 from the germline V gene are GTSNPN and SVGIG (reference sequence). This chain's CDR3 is CAWSRAGGPYEQYF. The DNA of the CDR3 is TGTGCCTGGAGTCGAGCGGGAGGACCCTACGAGCAGTACTTC. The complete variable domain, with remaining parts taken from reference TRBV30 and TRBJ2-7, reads SQTIHQWPATLVQPVGSPLSLECTVEGTSNPNLYWYRQAAGRGLQLLFYSVGIGQISSEVPQNLSASRPQDRQFILSSKKLLLSDSGFYLCAWSRAGGPYEQYFGPGTRLTVT.